This TCR beta chain was retrieved from a study of T cell clones after liver transplantation. Study background: A pre-transplant mixed lymphocyte reaction with TCRbeta sequencing defined graft-donor-reactive clones followed in post-transplant blood.

Regarding the study as a whole: Circulating graft-donor-reactive CD4 TCRbeta sequences fell significantly post-transplant in 5 of 8 subjects. Post-transplant time points were not standardized, so conclusions are preliminary.

Unstimulated PBMCs were sorted into CD3+CD4+ and CD3+CD8+ populations. This CDR3 is built from 13 residues. CDR1 is SGHRS and CDR2 is YFSETQ in the germline V gene. Assay: immunoSEQ multiplex PCR; the TCRdb copy retains only in-frame clones and omits some. The table has over 90,000 clones, about 86% seen once; the top ten hold roughly 2.8%. A remark on this clone: As yet, its antigen is unknown.

Sequencing was performed on CD4+ T cells from blood, taken 45 to 50 months after liver transplant. This clonotype originated in a human patient who received a liver transplant. Some of the T cells might come from the graft donor. This chain uses TRBV5-1 with TRBJ2-5, with D possibly being TRBD2 (6 bases). The J call may be faulty, since TRBJ2-7 better matches the DNA end. CDR3 sequence (DNA): TGCGCCAGCAGCCGGACGGACTACTACGAGCAGTACTTC. As protein: CASSRTDYYEQYF.